A single sample is the source of the 27 T cell receptor beta chains below, sequenced in a study of healthy donors' naive CD4 and CD8 T cells. Each TCR library used 500 ng of total RNA and a linear amplification protocol. TCRdb redid the calling of the reads with MiXCR, one entry per CDR3 protein. The profile shows approximately 200,000 distinct CDR3 sequences, under 85% of them singletons. The specimen sequenced was naive CD4+ and CD8+ T cells sorted from blood, pooled from several donors. The receptors were sampled from a pool of human donors in good health; the sample pools cells from several healthy donors.

This clonotype was observed a single time. V is TRBV12-3 or TRBV12-4 and J is TRBJ2-6; 7 bases are a match to TRBD1. V was clipped by 6 bases and J by 1 base; unmatched bases: 18. CDR3 length equals 20 residues. CDR3 nucleotide sequence: TGTGCCAGCAGCTTCCGATTTGACAGGGAAGTTGGATCTGGGGCCAACGTCCTGACTTTC. The encoded protein is CASSFRFDREVGSGANVLTF.

This clonotype has only one observation. This chain links TRBV7-2 with TRBJ1-5; 8 bases map to TRBD1. This CDR3 contains 15 residues. Germline loops: CDR1 SGHTA, CDR2 FQGNSA. V shed 3 bases and J 0 bases; nucleotides not matched to a gene: 1. The CDR3 spells CASSFTGGSNQPQHF. The CDR3 coding sequence is TGTGCCAGCAGCTTTACAGGGGGTAGCAATCAGCCCCAGCATTTT.

This chain connects TRBV6-5 to TRBJ2-3; D call uncertain. CDR1 and CDR2 (germline): MNHEY, SVGAGI. This CDR3 comprises 12 residues. Trimming took off 5 bases at V and 6 bases at J, with 9 bases between the two ends. The CDR3 DNA sequence: TGTGCCAGCAGTCCGGACCCCGATACGCAGTATTTT. Protein: CASSPDPDTQYF.

This clonotype turned up a few times. The chain couples TRBV11-1 to TRBJ2-3, with 9 bases fitting TRBD2. CDR1 and CDR2 (germline): SGHAT, FQDESV (reference sequence). After removal of 1 base from V and 0 bases from J, the junction contained 8 bases not matched to a gene. The CDR3 covers 18 residues. CDR3 DNA sequence: TGTGCCAGCAGCTTAGGGGATCGACTAGCGGAAAGCACAGATACGCAGTATTTT. It specifies CASSLGDRLAESTDTQYF.

The chain combines TRBV27 with TRBJ1-5; possibly TRBD1 for D (6 bases). CDR3 length equals 14 residues. In germline, CDR1 is MNHEY, CDR2 SMNVEV (reference sequence). Trimming stripped 4 bases from V and 0 bases from J, with 7 bases between. CDR3 sequence reads: CASSSGDSNQPQHF. Here the CDR3 DNA reads TGTGCCAGCAGTTCAGGGGATAGCAATCAGCCCCAGCATTTT.

The chain uses TRBV27 and TRBJ1-6, with TRBD1 matching over 7 bases. V gave up 7 bases and J gave up 6 bases; unmatched junction bases: 3. The germline gives CDR1 MNHEY, CDR2 SMNVEV (reference sequence). The CDR3 extends over 13 amino acids. CDR3 amino acids: CASTWDSNSPLHF. The CDR3 DNA sequence: TGTGCCAGCACGTGGGACAGTAATTCACCCCTCCACTTT.

Written as DNA, the CDR3 is TGCAGCGCCCATGCGGGACAGGGCTACAATGAGCAGTTCTTC. It yields the protein CSAHAGQGYNEQFF. This chain links TRBV29-1 with TRBJ2-1; 9 bases match TRBD1. This CDR3 has 14 residues. Germline values: CDR1 SQVTM, CDR2 ANQGSEA. J was trimmed by 3 bases and V by 7 bases; bases with no gene match: 7.

The rearrangement uses TRBV29-1 and TRBJ2-1; TRBD2 aligns across 14 bases. The J segment lost 3 bases and the V segment lost 3 bases, leaving 1 base of the junction unmatched. Germline values: CDR1 SQVTM, CDR2 ANQGSEA. CDR3 length: 15 amino acids. CDR3 sequence reads: CSVEGLAGDYNEQFF. The CDR3 DNA reads as TGCAGCGTTGAGGGACTAGCGGGGGACTACAATGAGCAGTTCTTC.

This chain's CDR3 is CASAVGQGVQVSYNSPLHF. CDR3 nucleotide sequence: TGTGCCAGCGCCGTGGGACAGGGGGTGCAAGTATCCTATAATTCACCCCTCCACTTT. The V gene is TRBV5-5, the J gene TRBJ1-6, with 11 bases matching TRBD1. Trimming removed 7 bases from V and 1 base from J; junction bases left unmatched: 13. Germline values: CDR1 SGHKS, CDR2 YYEKEE (reference sequence). This CDR3 is 19 amino acids long.

This chain connects TRBV10-3 to TRBJ1-1; unclear D gene. The CDR3 totals 9 residues. CDR1 and CDR2 (germline): ENHRY, SYGVKD. Trimming took 9 bases from V and 10 from J, leaving 9 bases between them. The CDR3 loop is CAITTVAFF. DNA for the CDR3: TGTGCCATTACCACGGTAGCTTTCTTT.

This chain uses TRBV27 with TRBJ2-7; the D is unclear. The CDR3 spans 15 residues. CDR1 and CDR2 from the germline V gene are MNHEY and SMNVEV (reference sequence). V shed 0 bases and J shed 4 bases, with 13 bases lying between them. The CDR3 loop is CASSLSVGRVYEQYF. CDR3 in DNA: TGTGCCAGCAGTTTATCTGTCGGGCGAGTATACGAGCAGTACTTC.

This clonotype was counted only a few times. The chain employs TRBV19 and TRBJ1-5; no clear D gene. The CDR3 sequence is 15 residues long. V lost 3 bases and J 0 bases, leaving 9 bases between the germline ends. The germline gives CDR1 LNHDA, CDR2 SQIVND (reference sequence). For the CDR3, the DNA is TGTGCCAGTAGTATTGGGCATGCTAGCAATCAGCCCCAGCATTTT. Encoded protein: CASSIGHASNQPQHF.

The genes are TRBV6-5 and TRBJ2-5, with 9 nucleotides matching TRBD1. Per germline, CDR1 MNHEY and CDR2 SVGAGI. CDR3 size: 15 residues. Trimming removed 4 bases from V and 7 bases from J; junction bases left unmatched: 10. CDR3 DNA: TGTGCCAGCAGTTCTTGGGGACAGGGCCCAGGGACCCAGTACTTC. It is translated as CASSSWGQGPGTQYF.

The rearrangement joins TRBV5-6 to TRBJ2-5, with D possibly called TRBD1 or TRBD2 (5 bases each). The V and J ends lost 5 bases and 2 bases respectively, with 19 bases between them. The CDR3 is made up of 16 amino acids. Germline V gives CDR1 SGHDT, CDR2 YYEEEE. The CDR3 spells CASRRTGRQTQETQYF. CDR3 bases: TGTGCCAGCAGACGTACGGGACGCCAGACACAAGAGACCCAGTACTTC.

The rearrangement uses TRBV29-1 and TRBJ2-4, with D possibly called TRBD1 or TRBD2 (5 bases each). Between the trimmed V and J ends, which lost 1 base and 9 bases, there was a span of 25 bases. This CDR3 spans 17 amino acids. Germline CDR1 SQVTM, CDR2 ANQGSEA. In nucleotides, the CDR3 is TGCAGCGTTGAAGTGGCTGTATTGGGGGATCACTATACCATTCAGTACTTC. It is translated as CSVEVAVLGDHYTIQYF.

V gene TRBV29-1 combines with J gene TRBJ2-7, with TRBD1 as a possible D gene (5 bases). The CDR3 has 12 amino acids. Germline CDR1 SQVTM, CDR2 ANQGSEA. The V end lost 4 bases, the J end lost 4 bases, and 11 bases lay between the germline ends. The chain's CDR3 is CSVGQTNYEQYF. As DNA, the CDR3 is TGCAGCGTTGGACAGACGAATTACGAGCAGTACTTC.

This clonotype has more than one count but fewer than ten. The chain uses TRBV6-5 and TRBJ1-6; TRBD1 is a possible D gene (5 bases). The germline CDR1 and CDR2 sequences are MNHEY and SVGAGI. Trimming pared 5 bases from V and 5 bases from J, leaving 7 bases between. The CDR3 runs to 13 residues. This chain's CDR3 is CASSRQHNSPLHF. CDR3 nucleotide sequence: TGTGCCAGCAGTAGACAGCATAATTCACCCCTCCACTTT.

A remark on this clonotype: Here the CDR3 omits its conserved ending phenylalanine or tryptophan, so a read error is the likely source. The V call is TRBV6-6, the J call TRBJ1-2; tentative D call: TRBD1 (6 bases). CDR1 and CDR2 (germline): MNHNY, SVGAGI (reference sequence). The ends were cut back, 0 bases at V and 8 bases at J, with 16 bases in the middle. The length of the CDR3 is 15 residues. DNA of the CDR3: TGTGCCAGCAGTTACTCGATCGGCAGGGGAGGAGGCTACACCCTC. Protein: CASSYSIGRGGGYTL.

The sample holds one count of this clonotype. This rearrangement joins TRBV27 to TRBJ2-7; 8 bases line up with TRBD1. V lost 1 base to trimming and J lost 1 base; unmatched junction nucleotides: 6. The CDR3 has 16 residues. Germline V CDR1 and CDR2: MNHEY, SMNVEV (reference sequence). The CDR3 nucleotides read TGTGCCAGCAGTTTATTAGTAGGGGACAGGTCCTACGAGCAGTACTTC. Protein sequence: CASSLLVGDRSYEQYF.

The chain combines TRBV6-1 with TRBJ2-1, with a possible D match to TRBD1 (6 bases). Germline assignment: CDR1 MNHNS and CDR2 SASEGT. This CDR3 is 13 amino acids long. V gave up 5 bases and J gave up 10 bases, with 15 bases separating them. CDR3 in amino acids: CASSHRAEREQFF. CDR3 bases: TGTGCCAGCAGTCACAGGGCCGAGAGAGAGCAGTTCTTC.

This chain connects TRBV5-1 to TRBJ2-1; unclear D gene. V lost 7 bases to trimming and J lost 5 bases, with 13 bases between them. The CDR3 spans 13 residues. Germline CDR1 SGHRS, CDR2 YFSETQ. DNA for the CDR3: TGCGCCAGCTTCCTGCCAGACAACAATGAGCAGTTCTTC. Protein: CASFLPDNNEQFF.

The chain has TRBV27 and TRBJ1-1; 7 bases agree with TRBD1. The V segment lost 3 bases and the J segment 5 bases; nucleotides outside the gene matches: 3. Germline CDR1 is MNHEY and CDR2 is SMNVEV (reference sequence). The CDR3 contains 13 residues. CDR3 in amino acids: CASSFLQGTEAFF. In DNA form, the CDR3 reads TGTGCCAGCAGTTTCCTACAGGGGACTGAAGCTTTCTTT.

This chain connects TRBV29-1 to TRBJ1-1; D remains ambiguous. With 4 bases removed from V and 0 bases from J, the gap between germline ends came to 9 bases. CDR3 length: 13 amino acids. Germline loops: CDR1 SQVTM, CDR2 ANQGSEA. The CDR3 is CSVGTVLNTEAFF. In nucleotides, the CDR3 is TGCAGCGTTGGGACGGTTCTGAACACTGAAGCTTTCTTT. The full variable domain, rest sourced from reference TRBV29-1 and TRBJ1-1, is SAVISQKPSRDICQRGTSLTIQCQVDSQVTMMFWYRQQPGQSLTLIATANQGSEATYESGFVIDKFPISRPNLTFSTLTVSNMSPEDSSIYLCSVGTVLNTEAFFGQGTRLTVV.

The chain joins TRBV27 to TRBJ2-1; D might be TRBD2 (6 bases). Trimming shortened V by 8 bases and J by 6 bases, and 23 bases separated the two germline ends. The CDR3 loop spans 16 amino acids. Germline loops: CDR1 MNHEY, CDR2 SMNVEV (reference sequence). The CDR3 reads CASLTSVGGGINEQFF. The CDR3, as DNA: TGTGCCAGCCTCACCTCGGTGGGGGGAGGAATCAATGAGCAGTTCTTC.

This clonotype appeared a single time. The CDR3 DNA reads as TGTGCCATCAGTGCGGCTCCCACTCAGCCCCAGCATTTT. It codes for CAISAAPTQPQHF. The V call is TRBV10-3, the J call TRBJ1-5; D uncertain. Deletions cut 4 bases from V and 6 bases from J, with 10 bases between. The CDR3 is made up of 13 amino acids. CDR1 and CDR2 (germline): ENHRY, SYGVKD.

This clonotype has a single count. The chain links TRBV5-1 to TRBJ2-1; 10 bases line up with TRBD2. Germline V gene lookup returns CDR1 SGHRS and CDR2 YFSETQ. V lost 4 bases and J lost 0; bases outside the gene matches: 4. The CDR3 runs 16 residues. CDR3 region: CASSSPSGSSYNEQFF. The DNA of the CDR3 is TGCGCCAGCAGCAGCCCTAGCGGGAGCTCCTACAATGAGCAGTTCTTC.

This rearrangement joins TRBV27 to TRBJ2-7; D remains ambiguous. The V and J ends lost 5 bases and 8 bases respectively, with 19 bases between them. Per germline, CDR1 MNHEY and CDR2 SMNVEV (reference sequence). The CDR3 has 14 amino acids. CDR3 nucleotides: TGTGCCAGCAGTCCAATGGCGGAGAGGAGCCAGCAGTACTTC. Protein product: CASSPMAERSQQYF.